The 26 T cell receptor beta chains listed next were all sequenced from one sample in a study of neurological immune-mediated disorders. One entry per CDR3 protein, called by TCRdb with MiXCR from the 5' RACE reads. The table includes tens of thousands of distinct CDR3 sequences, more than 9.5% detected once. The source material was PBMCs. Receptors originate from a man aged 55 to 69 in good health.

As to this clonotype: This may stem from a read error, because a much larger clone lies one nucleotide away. In DNA, the CDR3 is TGTGCCAGCAGCGGGTCGGGACTAGCGTCTGTAAGCACAGATACGCAGTATTTT. It is translated as CASSGSGLASVSTDTQYF. This rearrangement joins TRBV7-2 to TRBJ2-3; 10 nucleotides agree with TRBD2. Germline V gene lookup returns CDR1 SGHTA and CDR2 FQGNSA. Unmatched junction bases numbered 11, after V lost 5 bases and J lost 0 bases. This CDR3 contains 18 residues.

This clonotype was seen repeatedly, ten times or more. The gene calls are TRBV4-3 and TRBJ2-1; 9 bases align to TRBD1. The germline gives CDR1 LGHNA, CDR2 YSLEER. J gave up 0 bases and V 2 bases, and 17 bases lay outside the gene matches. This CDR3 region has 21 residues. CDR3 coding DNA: TGCGCCAGCAGCCAACTTATACCGGGACAGGGAAGGGGTAGCTCCTACAATGAGCAGTTCTTC. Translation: CASSQLIPGQGRGSSYNEQFF.

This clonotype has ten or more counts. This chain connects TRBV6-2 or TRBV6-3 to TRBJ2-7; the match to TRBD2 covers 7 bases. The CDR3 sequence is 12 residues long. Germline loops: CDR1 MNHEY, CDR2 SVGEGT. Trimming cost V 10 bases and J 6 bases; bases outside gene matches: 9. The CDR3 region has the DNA TGTGCCACCCATGGGAGGGCCAGCGAGCAGTACTTC. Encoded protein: CATHGRASEQYF.

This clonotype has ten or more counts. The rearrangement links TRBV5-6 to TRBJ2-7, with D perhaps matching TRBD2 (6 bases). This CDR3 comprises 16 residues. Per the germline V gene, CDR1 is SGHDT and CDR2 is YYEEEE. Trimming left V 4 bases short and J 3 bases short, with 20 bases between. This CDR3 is CASSPEGRPLLYEQYF. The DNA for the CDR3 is TGTGCCAGCAGCCCGGAGGGCAGGCCCTTACTCTACGAGCAGTACTTC.

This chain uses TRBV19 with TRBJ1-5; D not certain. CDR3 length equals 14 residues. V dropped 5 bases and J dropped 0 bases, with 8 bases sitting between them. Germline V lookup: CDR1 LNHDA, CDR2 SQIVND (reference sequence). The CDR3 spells CASSRRDSNQPQHF. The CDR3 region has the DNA TGTGCCAGTAGTCGACGGGATAGCAATCAGCCCCAGCATTTT.

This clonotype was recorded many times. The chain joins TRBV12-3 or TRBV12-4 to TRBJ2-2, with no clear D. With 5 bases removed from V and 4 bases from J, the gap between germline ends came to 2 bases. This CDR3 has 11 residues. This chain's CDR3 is CASSGTGELFF. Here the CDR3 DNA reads TGTGCCAGCAGTGGCACCGGGGAGCTGTTTTTT.

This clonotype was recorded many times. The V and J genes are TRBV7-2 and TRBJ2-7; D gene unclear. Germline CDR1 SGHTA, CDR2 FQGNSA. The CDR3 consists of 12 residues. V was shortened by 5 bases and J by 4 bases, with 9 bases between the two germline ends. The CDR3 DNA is TGTGCCAGCAGCCCCCGCGCATACGAGCAGTACTTC. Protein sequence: CASSPRAYEQYF.

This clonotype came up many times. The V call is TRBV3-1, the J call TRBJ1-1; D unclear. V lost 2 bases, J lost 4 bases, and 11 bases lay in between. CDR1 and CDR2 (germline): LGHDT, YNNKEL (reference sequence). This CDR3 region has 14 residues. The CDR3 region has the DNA TGTGCCAGCAGCCAATCCGTGATGAGCACTGAAGCTTTCTTT. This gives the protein CASSQSVMSTEAFF.

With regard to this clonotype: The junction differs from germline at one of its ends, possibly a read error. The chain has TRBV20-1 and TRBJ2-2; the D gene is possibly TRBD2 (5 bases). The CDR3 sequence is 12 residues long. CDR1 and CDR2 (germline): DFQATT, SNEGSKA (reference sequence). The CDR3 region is CSVPITTGEMFF. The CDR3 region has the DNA TGCAGTGTACCGATCACCACCGGGGAGATGTTTTTT.

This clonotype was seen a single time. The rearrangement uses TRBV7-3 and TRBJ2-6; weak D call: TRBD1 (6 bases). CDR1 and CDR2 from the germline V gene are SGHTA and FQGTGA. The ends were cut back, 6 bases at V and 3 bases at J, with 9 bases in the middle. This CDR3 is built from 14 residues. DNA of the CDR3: TGTGCCAGCAGTTCAGGGGTTGGGGCCAACGTCCTGACTTTC. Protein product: CASSSGVGANVLTF.

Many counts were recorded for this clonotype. CDR3 protein: CASSLRGTDEKLFF. In nucleotides, the CDR3 is TGTGCCAGCAGCTTGAGGGGGACAGATGAAAAACTGTTTTTT. The chain couples TRBV5-5 to TRBJ1-4; 7 bases map to TRBD1. Germline assignment: CDR1 SGHKS and CDR2 YYEKEE (reference sequence). This CDR3 spans 14 amino acids. With 1 base clipped from V and 6 bases from J, the junction kept 3 bases outside the gene matches.

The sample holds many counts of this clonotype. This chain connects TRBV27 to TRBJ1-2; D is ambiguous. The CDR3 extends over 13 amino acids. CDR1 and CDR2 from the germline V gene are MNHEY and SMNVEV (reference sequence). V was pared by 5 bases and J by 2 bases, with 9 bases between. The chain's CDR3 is CASSIKSNYGYTF. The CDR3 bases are TGTGCCAGCAGTATAAAATCCAACTATGGCTACACCTTC.

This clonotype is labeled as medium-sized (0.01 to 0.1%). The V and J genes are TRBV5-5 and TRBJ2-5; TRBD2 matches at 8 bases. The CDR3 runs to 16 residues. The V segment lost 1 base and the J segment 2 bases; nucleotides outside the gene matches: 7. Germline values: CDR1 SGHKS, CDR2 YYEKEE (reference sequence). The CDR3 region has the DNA TGTGCCAGCAGCTTGCTGGGCGGGGGGAGTCAAGAGACCCAGTACTTC. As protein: CASSLLGGGSQETQYF.

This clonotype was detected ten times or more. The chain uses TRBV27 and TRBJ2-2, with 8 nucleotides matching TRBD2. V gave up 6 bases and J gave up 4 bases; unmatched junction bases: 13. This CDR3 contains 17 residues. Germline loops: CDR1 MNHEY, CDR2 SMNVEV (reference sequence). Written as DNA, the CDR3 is TGTGCCAGCAGCTACTCAGGGCTAGCGGGCGGCACCGGGGAGCTGTTTTTT. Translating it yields CASSYSGLAGGTGELFF.

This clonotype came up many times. This CDR3 is CASSPSWAGGRFDGYTF. The CDR3 nucleotides are TGTGCCAGCAGCCCTAGTTGGGCAGGGGGAAGGTTTGATGGCTACACCTTC. The chain joins TRBV7-2 to TRBJ1-2; 7 bases align to TRBD1. CDR3 length equals 17 residues. V lost 5 bases to trimming and J lost 6 bases; unmatched junction nucleotides: 18. Germline V gives CDR1 SGHTA, CDR2 FQGNSA.

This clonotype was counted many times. The CDR3 loop is CASSSLRGFTDTQYF. In nucleotides, the CDR3 is TGTGCCAGCAGCTCCTTACGGGGGTTCACAGATACGCAGTATTTT. The chain joins TRBV7-9 to TRBJ2-3; TRBD2 might be the D (6 bases). The germline CDR1 and CDR2 sequences are SEHNR and FQNEAQ (reference sequence). The CDR3 consists of 15 residues. The V end was cut by 4 bases, the J end by 2 bases, with 13 bases between.

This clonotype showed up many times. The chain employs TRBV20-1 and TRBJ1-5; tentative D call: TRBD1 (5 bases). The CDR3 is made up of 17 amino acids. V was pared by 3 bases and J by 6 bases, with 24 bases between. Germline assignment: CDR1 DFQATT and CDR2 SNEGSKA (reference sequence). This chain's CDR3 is CSASLIEEQARGQPQHF. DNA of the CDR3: TGCAGTGCTAGCTTGATCGAGGAACAGGCCCGCGGTCAGCCCCAGCATTTT.

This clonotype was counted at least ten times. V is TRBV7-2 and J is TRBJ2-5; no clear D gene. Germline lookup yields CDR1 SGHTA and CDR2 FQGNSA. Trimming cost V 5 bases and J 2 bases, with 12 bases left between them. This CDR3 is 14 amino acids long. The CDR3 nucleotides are TGTGCCAGCAGCCCAGAAGGACCACAAGAGACCCAGTACTTC. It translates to CASSPEGPQETQYF.

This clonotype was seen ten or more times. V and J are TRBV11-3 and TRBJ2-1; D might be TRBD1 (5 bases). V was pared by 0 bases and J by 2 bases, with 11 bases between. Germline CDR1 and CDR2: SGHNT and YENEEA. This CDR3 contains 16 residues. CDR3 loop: CASSLDGQAAYNEQFF. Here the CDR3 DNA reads TGTGCCAGCAGCTTAGATGGACAAGCCGCCTACAATGAGCAGTTCTTC. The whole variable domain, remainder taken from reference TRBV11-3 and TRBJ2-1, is EAGVVQSPRYKIIEKKQPVAFWCNPISGHNTLYWYLQNLGQGPELLIRYENEEAVDDSQLPKDRFSAERLKGVDSTLKIQPAELGDSAVYLCASSLDGQAAYNEQFFGPGTRLTVL.

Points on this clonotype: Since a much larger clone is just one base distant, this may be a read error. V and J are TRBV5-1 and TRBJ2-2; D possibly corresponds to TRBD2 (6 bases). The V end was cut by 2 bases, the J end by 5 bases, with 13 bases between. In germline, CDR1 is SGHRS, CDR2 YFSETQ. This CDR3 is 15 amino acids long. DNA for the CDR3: TGCGCCAGCAGCTTCTTACAGGCGGGGACCGGGGAGCTGTTTTTT. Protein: CASSFLQAGTGELFF.

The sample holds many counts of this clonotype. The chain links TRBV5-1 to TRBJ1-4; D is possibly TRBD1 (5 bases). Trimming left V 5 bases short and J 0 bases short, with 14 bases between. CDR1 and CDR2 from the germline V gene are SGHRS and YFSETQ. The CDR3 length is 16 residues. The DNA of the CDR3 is TGCGCCAGCAGTCTCTCAACGGGGGCAACTAATGAAAAACTGTTTTTT. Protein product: CASSLSTGATNEKLFF.

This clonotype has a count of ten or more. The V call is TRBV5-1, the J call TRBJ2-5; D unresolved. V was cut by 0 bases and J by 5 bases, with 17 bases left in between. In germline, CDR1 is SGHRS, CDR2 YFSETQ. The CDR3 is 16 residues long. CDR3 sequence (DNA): TGCGCCAGCAGCTTGGAAGGAGCGTTTCGGCGGGAGACCCAGTACTTC. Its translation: CASSLEGAFRRETQYF.

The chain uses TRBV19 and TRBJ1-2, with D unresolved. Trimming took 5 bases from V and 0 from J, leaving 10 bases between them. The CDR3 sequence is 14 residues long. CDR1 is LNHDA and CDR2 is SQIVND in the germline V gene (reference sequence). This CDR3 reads CASSSGGANYGYTF. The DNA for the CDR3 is TGTGCCAGTAGTTCTGGCGGAGCTAACTATGGCTACACCTTC.

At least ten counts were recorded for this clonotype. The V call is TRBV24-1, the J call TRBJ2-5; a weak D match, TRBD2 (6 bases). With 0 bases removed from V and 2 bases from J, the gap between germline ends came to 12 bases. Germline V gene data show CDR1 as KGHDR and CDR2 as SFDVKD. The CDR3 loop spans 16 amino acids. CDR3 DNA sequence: TGTGCCACCAGTGATTTGGGAGCAAGCGGGCAAGAGACCCAGTACTTC. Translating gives CATSDLGASGQETQYF.

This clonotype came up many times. As DNA, the CDR3 is TGTGCCAGCAGCTTTAGTACGGGTGAGCAGTTCTTC. It yields the protein CASSFSTGEQFF. The rearrangement uses TRBV7-2 and TRBJ2-1; no firm D call. Germline assignment: CDR1 SGHTA and CDR2 FQGNSA. This CDR3 region has 12 residues. Trimming took off 3 bases at V and 9 bases at J, with 9 bases between the two ends.

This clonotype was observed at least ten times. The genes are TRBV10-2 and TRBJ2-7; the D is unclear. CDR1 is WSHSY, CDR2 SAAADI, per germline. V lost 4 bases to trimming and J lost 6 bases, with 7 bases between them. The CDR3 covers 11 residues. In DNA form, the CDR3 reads TGCGCCAGCAGTGGAGCAATCGAGCAGTACTTC. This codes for CASSGAIEQYF.